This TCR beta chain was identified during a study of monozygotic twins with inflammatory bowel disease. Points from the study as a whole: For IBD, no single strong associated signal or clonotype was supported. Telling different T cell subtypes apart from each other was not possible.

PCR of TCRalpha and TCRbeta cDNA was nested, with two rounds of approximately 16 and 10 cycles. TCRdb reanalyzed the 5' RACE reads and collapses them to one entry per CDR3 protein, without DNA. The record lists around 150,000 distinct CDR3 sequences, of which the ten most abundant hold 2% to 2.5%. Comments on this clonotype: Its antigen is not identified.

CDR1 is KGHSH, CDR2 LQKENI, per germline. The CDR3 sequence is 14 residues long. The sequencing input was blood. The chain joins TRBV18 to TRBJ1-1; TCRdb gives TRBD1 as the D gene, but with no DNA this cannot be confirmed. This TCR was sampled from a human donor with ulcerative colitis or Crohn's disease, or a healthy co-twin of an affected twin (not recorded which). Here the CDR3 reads CASSVTTENTEAFF. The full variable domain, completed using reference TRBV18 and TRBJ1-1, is NAGVMQNPRHLVRRRGQEARLRCSPMKGHSHVYWYRQLPEEGLKFMVYLQKENIIDESGMPKERFSAEFPKEGPSILRIQQVVRGDSAAYFCASSVTTENTEAFFGQGTRLTVV.